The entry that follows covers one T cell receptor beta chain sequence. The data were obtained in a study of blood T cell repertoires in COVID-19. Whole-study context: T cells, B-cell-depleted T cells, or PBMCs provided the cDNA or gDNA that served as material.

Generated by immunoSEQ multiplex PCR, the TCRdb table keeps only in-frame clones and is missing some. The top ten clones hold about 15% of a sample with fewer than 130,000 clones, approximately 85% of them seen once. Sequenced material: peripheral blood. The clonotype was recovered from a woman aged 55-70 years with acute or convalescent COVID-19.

CDR3 amino acids: CASSSTTAHYGYTF. For the CDR3, the DNA is TGTGCCAGCAGCTCTACAACAGCCCACTATGGCTACACCTTC. The rearrangement links TRBV9 to TRBJ1-2; D call uncertain. The V end lost 4 bases, the J end lost 3 bases, and 13 bases lay between the germline ends. CDR1 and CDR2 from the germline V gene are SGDLS and YYNGEE. This CDR3 spans 14 amino acids.